Reported below is one T cell receptor beta chain. Its antigen is unknown. The source of the sample is a study of CD8 T cells in Susac syndrome. Broader study findings: In its TCR sequencing and HLA analysis, the study acknowledged that the number of individuals was relatively small.

Germline V gene data show CDR1 as SGDLS and CDR2 as YYNGEE. V was trimmed by 0 bases and J by 0 bases, leaving 10 bases between them. This CDR3 spans 16 amino acids. CD8+ and CD4+ T cells from blood underwent TCR beta sequencing, which was carried out in a high-throughput format. Stable or active relapsing-remitting multiple sclerosis, untreated and meeting revised McDonald criteria, defined the controls. With random hexamers, reverse transcription was performed on about 0.5 to 1 ug of RNA. By means of immunoSEQ multiplex PCR, TCR beta CDR3 spanning 54 Vbeta and 13 Jbeta underwent amplification. TCRdb redid the calling of the immunoSEQ multiplex PCR reads with MiXCR, one entry per CDR3 protein. The table includes about 150,000 distinct CDR3 sequences, around 96% detected once.

The sample consisted of CD8+ T cells from PBMCs. The chain carries TRBV9 and TRBJ2-4; no reliable D call. This sequence was found in a human donor with multiple sclerosis. The CDR3: CASSVGGGLAKNIQYF. CDR3 DNA sequence: TGTGCCAGCAGCGTAGGAGGCGGTCTAGCCAAAAACATTCAGTACTTC.